The 7 T cell receptor beta chains below come from one sample, sequenced in a study of T cells in Graves' hyperthyroidism and ophthalmopathy. The source material, RNA transcripts, was used to amplify TCR beta CDR3 regions. When the TCR CDR3 underwent first-round RT-PCR, the HTBI primer set was used. One entry per CDR3 protein, called by TCRdb with MiXCR from the multiplex PCR reads. The sample shows a few hundred thousand distinct CDR3 sequences, around a sixth of them seen only once. The sequenced sample was blood. These receptors all stem from a woman between 18 and 30 years old with Graves' hyperthyroidism.

The table lists this clonotype with many counts. The CDR3 nucleotides are TGTGCCAGCAGTTTATCGGGGTTGGGGAAGTCAGATACGCAGTATTTT. Amino acids: CASSLSGLGKSDTQYF. The V and J genes are TRBV28 and TRBJ2-3; possibly TRBD2 for D (5 bases). The germline CDR1 and CDR2 sequences are MDHEN and SYDVKM. Deletions cut 1 base from V and 4 bases from J, with 15 bases between. CDR3 length equals 16 residues.

This clonotype was picked up many times. V usage is TRBV9 and J usage is TRBJ2-5; D is uncertain. V gave up 0 bases and J gave up 2 bases, with 5 bases separating them. The CDR3 has 13 residues. The germline gives CDR1 SGDLS, CDR2 YYNGEE. The chain's CDR3 is CASSVGIQETQYF. CDR3 in DNA: TGTGCCAGCAGCGTAGGGATTCAAGAGACCCAGTACTTC.

The genes are TRBV19 and TRBJ2-1; TRBD2 is a possible D gene (7 bases). Trimming stripped 5 bases from V and 5 bases from J, with 19 bases between. CDR3 length: 16 residues. From germline, CDR1 is LNHDA and CDR2 SQIVND (reference sequence). CDR3 loop: CASSPFSLGGHNEQFF. The CDR3 coding sequence is TGTGCCAGTAGTCCCTTCTCACTGGGGGGGCACAATGAGCAGTTCTTC.

The chain has TRBV28 and TRBJ2-1; 7 bases match TRBD2. Germline V gives CDR1 MDHEN, CDR2 SYDVKM. This CDR3 comprises 17 residues. Trimming cost V 5 bases and J 0 bases; bases outside gene matches: 10. The CDR3 DNA reads as TGTGCCAGCAGTCCCCTCACCCGCGGGAGCTCCTACAATGAGCAGTTCTTC. Translating gives CASSPLTRGSSYNEQFF.

This clonotype occurred a few times. This chain uses TRBV20-1 with TRBJ2-3; 15 nucleotides match TRBD2. Germline assignment: CDR1 DFQATT and CDR2 SNEGSKA (reference sequence). The V segment lost 6 bases and the J segment 4 bases; nucleotides outside the gene matches: 5. CDR3 size: 15 residues. DNA of the CDR3: TGCAGTGCCCAGGGACTAGCGGGGGGCGCAGATACGCAGTATTTT. As protein: CSAQGLAGGADTQYF.

This clonotype has a count of ten or more. The genes are TRBV5-1 and TRBJ2-7, with TRBD2 identical over 14 bases. Per the germline V gene, CDR1 is SGHRS and CDR2 is YFSETQ. Losses at the gene ends were 1 base for V and 2 bases for J; bases not matched to a gene: 17. The CDR3 has 21 residues. The CDR3 sequence: CASSLRGLAGGSGSVAYEQYF. Written as DNA, the CDR3 is TGCGCCAGCAGCTTGCGTGGACTAGCGGGGGGCTCTGGATCTGTTGCCTACGAGCAGTACTTC.

The V gene is TRBV6-1, the J gene TRBJ1-2; TRBD1 matches at 7 bases. Germline CDR1 and CDR2: MNHNS and SASEGT. The junction had 9 bases not matched to a gene; V was cut back by 6 bases and J by 2 bases. The CDR3 sequence is 15 residues long. DNA for the CDR3: TGTGCCAGCAGCTTCCTCAGGGGGGACAACTATGGCTACACCTTC. This sequence encodes CASSFLRGDNYGYTF.